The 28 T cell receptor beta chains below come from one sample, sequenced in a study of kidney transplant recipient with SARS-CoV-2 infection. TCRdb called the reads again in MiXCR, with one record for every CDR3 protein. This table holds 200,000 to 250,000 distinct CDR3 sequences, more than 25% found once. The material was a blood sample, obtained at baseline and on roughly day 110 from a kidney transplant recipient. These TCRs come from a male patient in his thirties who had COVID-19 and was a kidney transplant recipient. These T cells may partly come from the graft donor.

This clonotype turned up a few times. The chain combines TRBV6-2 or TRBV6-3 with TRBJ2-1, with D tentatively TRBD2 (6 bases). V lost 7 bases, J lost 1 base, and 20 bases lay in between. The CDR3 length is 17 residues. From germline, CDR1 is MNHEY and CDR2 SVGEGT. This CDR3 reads CASIPGGLAYSYNEQFF. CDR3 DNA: TGTGCCAGCATCCCGGGCGGCCTAGCGTATTCCTACAATGAGCAGTTCTTC.

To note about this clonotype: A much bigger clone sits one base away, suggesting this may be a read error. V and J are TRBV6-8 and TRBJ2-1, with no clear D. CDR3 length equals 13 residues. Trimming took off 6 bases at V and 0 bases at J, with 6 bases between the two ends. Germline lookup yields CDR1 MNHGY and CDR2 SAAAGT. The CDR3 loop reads CASRFSSYNEQFF. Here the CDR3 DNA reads TGTGCCAGCAGATTTAGCTCCTACAATGAGCAGTTCTTC.

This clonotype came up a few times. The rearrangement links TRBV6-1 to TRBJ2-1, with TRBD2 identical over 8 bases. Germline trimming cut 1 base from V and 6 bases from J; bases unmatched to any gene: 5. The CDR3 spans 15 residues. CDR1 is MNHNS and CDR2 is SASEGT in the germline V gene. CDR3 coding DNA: TGTGCCAGCAGTGAAGTTGATAGCGGGGCCAATGAGCAGTTCTTC. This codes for CASSEVDSGANEQFF.

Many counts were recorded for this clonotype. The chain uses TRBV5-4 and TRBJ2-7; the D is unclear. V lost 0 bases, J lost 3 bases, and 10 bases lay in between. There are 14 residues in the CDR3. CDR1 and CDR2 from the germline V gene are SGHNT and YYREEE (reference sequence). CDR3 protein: CASSLGSSIYEQYF. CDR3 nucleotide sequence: TGTGCCAGCAGCTTGGGTAGCTCCATCTACGAGCAGTACTTC.

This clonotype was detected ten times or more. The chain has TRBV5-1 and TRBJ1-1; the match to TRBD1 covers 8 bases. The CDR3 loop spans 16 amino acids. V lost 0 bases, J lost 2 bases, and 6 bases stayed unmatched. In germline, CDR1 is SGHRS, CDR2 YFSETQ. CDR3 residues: CASSLGTGYINTEAFF. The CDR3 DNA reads TGCGCCAGCAGCTTGGGGACAGGGTATATCAACACTGAAGCTTTCTTT.

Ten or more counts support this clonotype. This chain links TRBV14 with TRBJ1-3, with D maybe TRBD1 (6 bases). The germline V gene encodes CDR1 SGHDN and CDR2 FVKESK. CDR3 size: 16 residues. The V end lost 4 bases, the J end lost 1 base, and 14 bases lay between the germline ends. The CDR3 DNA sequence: TGTGCCAGCAGCCCCGGGGGGGCGATATCTGGAAACACCATATATTTT. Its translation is CASSPGGAISGNTIYF.

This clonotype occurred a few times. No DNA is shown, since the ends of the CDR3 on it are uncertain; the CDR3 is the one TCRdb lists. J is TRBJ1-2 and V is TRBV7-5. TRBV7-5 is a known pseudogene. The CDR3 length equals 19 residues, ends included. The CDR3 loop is CISVPELKAEVGKTYGYTF.

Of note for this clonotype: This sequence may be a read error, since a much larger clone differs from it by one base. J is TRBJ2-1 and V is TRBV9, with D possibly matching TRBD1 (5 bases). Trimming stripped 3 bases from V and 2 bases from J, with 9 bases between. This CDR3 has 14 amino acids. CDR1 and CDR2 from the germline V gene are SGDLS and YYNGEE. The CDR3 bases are TGTGCCAGCAGCGGGGCGGACACCTACAATGAGCAGTTCTTC. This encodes CASSGADTYNEQFF.

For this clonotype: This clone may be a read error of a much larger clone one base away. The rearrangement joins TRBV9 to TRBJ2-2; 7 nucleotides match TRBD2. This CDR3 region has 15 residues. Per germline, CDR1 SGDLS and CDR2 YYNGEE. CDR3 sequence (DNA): TGTGCCGGCAGCACAATAGCGGGCCACACCGGGGAGCTGTTTTTT. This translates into CAGSTIAGHTGELFF.

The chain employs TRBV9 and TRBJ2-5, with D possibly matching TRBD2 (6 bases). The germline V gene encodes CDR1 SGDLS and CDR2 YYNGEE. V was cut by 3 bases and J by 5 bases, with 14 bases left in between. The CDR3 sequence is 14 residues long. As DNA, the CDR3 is TGTGCCAGCAGCGCGGGGCGGGGTTCGGAGACCCAGTACTTC. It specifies CASSAGRGSETQYF.

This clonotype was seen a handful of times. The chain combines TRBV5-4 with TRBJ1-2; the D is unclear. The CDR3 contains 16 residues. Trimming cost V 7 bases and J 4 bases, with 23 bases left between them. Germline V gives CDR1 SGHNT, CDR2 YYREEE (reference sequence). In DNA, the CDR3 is TGTGCCAGCTGTGGCTCCGTACCAGGAAAGACCTATGGCTACACCTTC. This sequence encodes CASCGSVPGKTYGYTF.

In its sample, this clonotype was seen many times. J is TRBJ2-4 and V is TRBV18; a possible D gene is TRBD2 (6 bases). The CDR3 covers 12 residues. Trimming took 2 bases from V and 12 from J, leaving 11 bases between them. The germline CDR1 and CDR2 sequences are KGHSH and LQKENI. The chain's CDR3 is CASSPAGGTQYF. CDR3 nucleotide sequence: TGTGCCAGCTCACCAGCCGGAGGGACTCAGTACTTC.

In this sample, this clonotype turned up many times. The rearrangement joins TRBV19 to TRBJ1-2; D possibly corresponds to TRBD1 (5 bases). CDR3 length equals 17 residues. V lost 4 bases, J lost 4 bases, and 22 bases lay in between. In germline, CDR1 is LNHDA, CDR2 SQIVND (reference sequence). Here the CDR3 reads CASSTYRTNRKTYGYTF. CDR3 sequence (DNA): TGTGCCAGTAGTACATACAGGACAAATCGAAAGACCTATGGCTACACCTTC.

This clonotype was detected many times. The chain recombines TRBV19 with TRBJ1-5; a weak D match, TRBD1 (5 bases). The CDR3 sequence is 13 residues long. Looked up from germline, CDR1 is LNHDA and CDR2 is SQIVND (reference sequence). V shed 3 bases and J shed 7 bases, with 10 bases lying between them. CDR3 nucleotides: TGTGCCAGTAGTATTTCAGGGATCCAGCCCCAGCATTTT. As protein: CASSISGIQPQHF.

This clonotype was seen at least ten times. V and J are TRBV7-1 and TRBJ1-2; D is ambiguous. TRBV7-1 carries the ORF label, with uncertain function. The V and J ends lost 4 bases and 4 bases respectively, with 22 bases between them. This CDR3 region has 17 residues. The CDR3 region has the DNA TGTGCCAGCAGCTTGACCACTCACGAGGGAAAGACCTATGGCTACACCTTC. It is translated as CASSLTTHEGKTYGYTF.

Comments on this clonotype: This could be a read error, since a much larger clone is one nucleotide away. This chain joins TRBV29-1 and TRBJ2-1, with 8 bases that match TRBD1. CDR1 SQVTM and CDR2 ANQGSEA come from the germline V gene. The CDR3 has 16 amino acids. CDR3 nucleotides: TGCGGCGTTGAAGGTTTCAGGACAGGGACCGGCGATGAGCAGTTCTTC. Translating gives CGVEGFRTGTGDEQFF.

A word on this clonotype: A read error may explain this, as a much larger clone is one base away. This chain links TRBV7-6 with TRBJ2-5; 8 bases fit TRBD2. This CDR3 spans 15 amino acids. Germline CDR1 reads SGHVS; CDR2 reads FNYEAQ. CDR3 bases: TGTGCTAGCAGCTTACAGACTAGCGCCAGGGAGACCCAGTACTTC. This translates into CASSLQTSARETQYF.

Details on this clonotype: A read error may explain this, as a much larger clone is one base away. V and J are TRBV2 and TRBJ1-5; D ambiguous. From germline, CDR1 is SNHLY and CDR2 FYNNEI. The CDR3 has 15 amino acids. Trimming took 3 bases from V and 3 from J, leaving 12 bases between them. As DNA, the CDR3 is TGTGCCAGCAGTGATAAGGCCCTCTACAATCAGCCCCAGCATTTT. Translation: CASSDKALYNQPQHF.

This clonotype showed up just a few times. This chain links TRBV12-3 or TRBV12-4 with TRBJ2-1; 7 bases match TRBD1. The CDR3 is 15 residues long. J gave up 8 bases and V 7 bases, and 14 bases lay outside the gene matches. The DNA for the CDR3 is TGTGCCAGCACCCTGTGGGGACAGCGTATATATGAGCAGTTCTTC. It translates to CASTLWGQRIYEQFF.

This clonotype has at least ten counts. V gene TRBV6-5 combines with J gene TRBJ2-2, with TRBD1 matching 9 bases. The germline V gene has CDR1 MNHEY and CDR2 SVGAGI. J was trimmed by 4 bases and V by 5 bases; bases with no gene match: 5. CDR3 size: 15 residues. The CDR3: CASSSGQGSTGELFF. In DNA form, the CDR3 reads TGTGCCAGCAGTAGTGGACAGGGGAGCACCGGGGAGCTGTTTTTT.

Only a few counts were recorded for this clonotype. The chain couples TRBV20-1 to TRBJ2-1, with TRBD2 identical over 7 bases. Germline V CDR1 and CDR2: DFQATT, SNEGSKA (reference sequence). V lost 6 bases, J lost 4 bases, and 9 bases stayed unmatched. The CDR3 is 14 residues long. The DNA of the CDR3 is TGCAGTGCCAGGGAGTGGGGGGGGTACAATGAGCAGTTCTTC. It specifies CSAREWGGYNEQFF.

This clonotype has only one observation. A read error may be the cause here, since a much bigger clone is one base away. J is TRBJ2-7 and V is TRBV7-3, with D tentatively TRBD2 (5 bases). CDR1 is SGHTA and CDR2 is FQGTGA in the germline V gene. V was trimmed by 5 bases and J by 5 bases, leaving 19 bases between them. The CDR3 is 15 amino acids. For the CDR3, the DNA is TGTGCCAGCAGCCCCCACCGCCCGGGATCACACGAGCAGTACTTC. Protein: CASSPHRPGSHEQYF.

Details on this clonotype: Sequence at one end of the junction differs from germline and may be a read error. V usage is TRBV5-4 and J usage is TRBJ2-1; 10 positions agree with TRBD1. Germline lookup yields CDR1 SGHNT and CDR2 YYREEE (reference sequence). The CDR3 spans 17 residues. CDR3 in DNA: TGTGCCGGCAGCAGGGGGCTTAGGGACAGGGGTAGCAATGAGCAGTTCTTC. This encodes CAGSRGLRDRGSNEQFF.

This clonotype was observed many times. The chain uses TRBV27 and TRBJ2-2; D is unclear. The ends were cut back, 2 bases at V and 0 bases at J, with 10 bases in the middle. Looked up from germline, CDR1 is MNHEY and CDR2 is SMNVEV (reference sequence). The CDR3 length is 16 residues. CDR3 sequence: CASSLRGNPNTGELFF. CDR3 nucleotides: TGTGCCAGCAGTTTACGAGGTAACCCGAACACCGGGGAGCTGTTTTTT.

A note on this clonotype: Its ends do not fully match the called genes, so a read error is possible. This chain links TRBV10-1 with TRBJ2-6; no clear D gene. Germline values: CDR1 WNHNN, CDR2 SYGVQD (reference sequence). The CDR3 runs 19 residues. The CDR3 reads CASSDISRSPQSRANVLIF. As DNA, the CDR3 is TGCGCCAGCAGTGATATATCAAGATCGCCACAAAGTCGGGCCAACGTCCTGATTTTC.

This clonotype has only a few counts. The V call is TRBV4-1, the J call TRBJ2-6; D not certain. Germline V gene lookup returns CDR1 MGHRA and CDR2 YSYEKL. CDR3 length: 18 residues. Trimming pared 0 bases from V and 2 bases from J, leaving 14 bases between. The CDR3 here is CASSQDAPSTPGANVLTF. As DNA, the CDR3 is TGCGCCAGCAGCCAAGATGCCCCCTCCACCCCTGGGGCCAACGTCCTGACTTTC.

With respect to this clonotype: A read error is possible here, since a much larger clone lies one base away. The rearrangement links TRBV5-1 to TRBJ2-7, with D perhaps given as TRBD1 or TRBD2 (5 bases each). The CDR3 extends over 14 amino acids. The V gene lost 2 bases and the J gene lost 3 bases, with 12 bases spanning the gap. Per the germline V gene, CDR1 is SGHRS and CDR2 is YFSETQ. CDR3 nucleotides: TGCGCCAGCAGCTTCGGGGCAGGGTTCTACGAGCAGTACTTC. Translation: CASSFGAGFYEQYF.

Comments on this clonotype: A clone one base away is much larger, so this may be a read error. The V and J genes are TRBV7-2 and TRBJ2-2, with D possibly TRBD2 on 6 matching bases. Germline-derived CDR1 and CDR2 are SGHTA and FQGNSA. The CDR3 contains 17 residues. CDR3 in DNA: TGTGCCAGCAACTTAGCGGTTGGAACCTCGGGGACCGGGGAGCTGTTTTTT. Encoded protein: CASNLAVGTSGTGELFF.